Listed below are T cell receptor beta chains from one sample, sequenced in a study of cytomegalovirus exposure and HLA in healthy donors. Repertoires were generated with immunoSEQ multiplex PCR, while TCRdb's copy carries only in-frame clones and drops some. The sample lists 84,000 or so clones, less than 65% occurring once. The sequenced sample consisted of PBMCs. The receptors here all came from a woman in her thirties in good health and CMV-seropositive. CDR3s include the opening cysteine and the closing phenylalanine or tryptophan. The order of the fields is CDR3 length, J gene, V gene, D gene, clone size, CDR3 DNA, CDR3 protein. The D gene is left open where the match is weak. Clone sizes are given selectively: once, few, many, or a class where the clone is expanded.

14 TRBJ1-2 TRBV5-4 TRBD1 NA TGTGCCAGCAGCCGCCCGACAGGGATCGATGGCTACACCTTC CASSRPTGIDGYTF
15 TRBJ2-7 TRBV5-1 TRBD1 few TGCGCCAGCAGCAGGGGACAGGGGGAATCCTACGAGCAGTACTTC CASSRGQGESYEQYF
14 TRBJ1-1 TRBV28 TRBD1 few TGTGCCAGCAGTTTGGGACAGGTGAACACTGAAGCTTTCTTT CASSLGQVNTEAFF
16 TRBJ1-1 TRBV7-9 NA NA TGTTCCAGCAGCTTAGATTTGGAGGGGAGCAACACTGAAGCTTTCTTT CSSSLDLEGSNTEAFF
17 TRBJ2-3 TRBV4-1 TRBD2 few TGCGCCAGCAGCCAAGTTCGTAGCGGGGGGCCTGCGGATACGCAGTATTTT CASSQVRSGGPADTQYF
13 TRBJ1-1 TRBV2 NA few TGTGCCAGCAGTGAGGACATGAACACTGAAGCTTTCTTT CASSEDMNTEAFF
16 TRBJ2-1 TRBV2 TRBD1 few TGTGCCAGCAGTGAAAGGGGACAGGGAGGGATGAATGAGCAGTTCTTC CASSERGQGGMNEQFF
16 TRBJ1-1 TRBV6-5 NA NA TGTGCCAGCAGTTCCCGGGCTCTGCCGGGGATCACTGAAGCTTTCTTT CASSSRALPGITEAFF
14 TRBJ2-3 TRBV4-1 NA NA TGCGCCAGCAGCCAAGGACAGGTTGTGCAGACGCAGTATTTT CASSQGQVVQTQYF
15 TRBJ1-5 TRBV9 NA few TGTGCCAGCAGCCGTAGTGTGGGGGCCAATCAGCCCCAGCATTTT CASSRSVGANQPQHF
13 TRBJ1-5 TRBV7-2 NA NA TGTGCCAGCACCTGGGGGGGCAATCAGCCCCAGCATTTT CASTWGGNQPQHF
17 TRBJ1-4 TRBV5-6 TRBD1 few TGTGCCAGCGAATGGCTTGGTGAGGGGGCCGCTAATGAAAAACTGTTTTTT CASEWLGEGAANEKLFF
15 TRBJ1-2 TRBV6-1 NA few TGTGCCAGCAGTGAAGAGAGGGCTTCTATGGGTGGCTACCCCTTC CASSEERASMGGYPF
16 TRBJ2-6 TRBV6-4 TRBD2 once TGTGCCAGCAGTACCCGGGGGGGCTCTGGGGCCAACGTCCTGACTTTC CASSTRGGSGANVLTF